The clone carrying this T cell receptor (beta chain) was observed a few times. The antigen is undetermined. These data are taken from a study of T cell repertoires in cytomegalovirus infection. Whole-study context: Indicated by public TCR beta signatures were CMV infection and matching HLA type.

A single record per CDR3 protein comes from TCRdb applying MiXCR to the reads. The sample has around 320,000 distinct CDR3 sequences, 8% to 10% seen once. The CDR3 contains 13 residues. Looked up from germline, CDR1 is MGHDK and CDR2 is SYGVNS. The V and J ends lost 10 bases and 4 bases respectively, with 14 bases between them. Study results and limitations: HLA-C-restricted, CMV-specific TCR beta clonotypes were dominant ex vivo. Based on cumulative public TCR beta family frequency, carriers of CMV plus the relevant HLA were identified.

The chain recombines TRBV25-1 with TRBJ1-5, with D possibly matching TRBD1 (5 bases). Sequencing was carried out using PBMCs. The receptor comes from a human donor in good health (CMV status not recorded). Some clones in this sample may be carry-over from other donors' samples. CDR3 residues: CATAQSGNQPQHF. CDR3 bases: TGTGCCACCGCACAATCAGGGAATCAGCCCCAGCATTTT.